The 21 T cell receptor beta chains presented below share a single source sample, sequenced in a study of monozygotic twins with cystic fibrosis. Method: immunoSEQ multiplex PCR; TCRdb's copy keeps in-frame clones and lacks some. Of more than 9,500 clones listed, 75% to 85% were seen once; the top ten hold more than 0.45%. The specimen was blood. All receptors come from a young man with cystic fibrosis.

This chain joins TRBV6-6 and TRBJ1-1, with unresolved D. The CDR3 is made up of 16 amino acids. From germline, CDR1 is MNHNY and CDR2 SVGAGI (reference sequence). Trimming cost V 7 bases and J 6 bases, with 24 bases left between them. In DNA form, the CDR3 reads TGTGCCAGCACCAAGGGCCAAGCCCACAGCAACTCTGAAGCTTTCTTT. Translation gives CASTKGQAHSNSEAFF.

The chain links TRBV19 to TRBJ2-1; no reliable D call. Trimming took off 4 bases at V and 1 base at J, with 11 bases between the two ends. This CDR3 is built from 15 residues. Per the germline V gene, CDR1 is LNHDA and CDR2 is SQIVND (reference sequence). The chain's CDR3 is CASSTDGLSYNEQFF. CDR3 nucleotides: TGTGCCAGTAGTACAGATGGCCTATCCTACAATGAGCAGTTCTTC.

The V call is TRBV23-1, the J call TRBJ1-5; D possibly corresponds to TRBD1 (6 bases). TRBV23-1 counts as an open reading frame of uncertain function. CDR3 size: 15 residues. V shed 2 bases and J shed 7 bases, with 15 bases lying between them. The CDR3 region has the DNA TGCGCCAGCAGTCAAGCAGGGGAAAACGGGCAGCCCCAGCATTTT. Encoded protein: CASSQAGENGQPQHF.

The chain employs TRBV9 and TRBJ1-2; D is perhaps TRBD1 (5 bases). Germline CDR1 SGDLS, CDR2 YYNGEE. The CDR3 totals 16 residues. V was clipped by 0 bases and J by 2 bases, with 14 bases between them. CDR3 DNA sequence: TGTGCCAGCAGCGTAGATCGTGCAGGGACCAACTATGGCTACACCTTC. It translates to CASSVDRAGTNYGYTF.

The chain recombines TRBV5-1 with TRBJ1-2; 7 nucleotides match TRBD1. Germline V CDR1 and CDR2: SGHRS, YFSETQ. The CDR3 has 15 amino acids. The J segment lost 5 bases and the V segment lost 3 bases, leaving 10 bases of the junction unmatched. In DNA form, the CDR3 reads TGCGCCAGCAGCTCGGGGACAGCTGTAGCGTATGGCTACACCTTC. As protein: CASSSGTAVAYGYTF.

The gene calls are TRBV5-5 and TRBJ2-2, with D perhaps being TRBD1 or TRBD2 (5 bases each). V lost 4 bases, J lost 1 base, and 14 bases lay in between. Germline CDR1 SGHKS, CDR2 YYEKEE (reference sequence). This CDR3 spans 16 amino acids. CDR3 in DNA: TGTGCCAGCAGCGCCAGTCCGGGACGGAACACCGGGGAGCTGTTTTTT. Amino acids: CASSASPGRNTGELFF.

This chain uses TRBV10-3 with TRBJ1-6; TRBD1 matches at 11 bases. J was trimmed by 8 bases and V by 2 bases; bases with no gene match: 2. This CDR3 has 15 amino acids. The germline CDR1 and CDR2 sequences are ENHRY and SYGVKD. CDR3 in DNA: TGTGCCATCAGTGAGAGGGGACAGGGGGATTCACCCCTCCACTTT. Translating gives CAISERGQGDSPLHF.

The chain has TRBV5-3 and TRBJ2-5; 14 bases map to TRBD2. TRBV5-3 falls under the ORF class, with uncertain function. CDR3 length: 19 amino acids. Trimming at V came to 4 bases and at J to 0 bases, leaving 11 bases not matched to a gene. The CDR3 DNA is TGTGCCAGAAGCCCCGGACGACTAGCGGGGGGGCCGGACCAAGAGACCCAGTACTTC. Residues: CARSPGRLAGGPDQETQYF.

A remark on this clone: At one boundary the junction diverges from the germline segment, which might be a read error. The genes are TRBV7-7 and TRBJ2-7; D could derive from TRBD1 or TRBD2 (5 bases each). The CDR3 runs to 14 residues. Looked up from germline, CDR1 is SSHAT and CDR2 is FNYEAQ (reference sequence). The CDR3 sequence is CASSRLGRMDEQYF. As DNA, the CDR3 is TGTGCTAGCAGTCGATTGGGACGGATGGACGAGCAGTACTTC.

The chain is built from TRBV28 and TRBJ2-3, with a tentative D call TRBD2 (7 bases). There are 16 residues in the CDR3. CDR1 is MDHEN, CDR2 SYDVKM, per germline. The V gene lost 6 bases and the J gene lost 8 bases, with 24 bases spanning the gap. This CDR3 is CASRRLEPWGGPTQYF. For the CDR3, the DNA is TGTGCCAGCAGGCGCCTCGAACCGTGGGGGGGCCCTACGCAGTATTTT.

The chain carries TRBV28 and TRBJ1-1, with D uncertain. Germline CDR1 and CDR2: MDHEN and SYDVKM. Trimming took 3 bases from V and 3 from J, leaving 8 bases between them. The CDR3 runs to 13 residues. Here the CDR3 reads CASSFRFYTEAFF. CDR3 in DNA: TGTGCCAGCAGTTTTCGTTTTTACACTGAAGCTTTCTTT.

V usage is TRBV6-6 and J usage is TRBJ1-1; tentatively, D is TRBD1 (5 bases). The CDR3 runs to 15 residues. Germline CDR1 reads MNHNY; CDR2 reads SVGAGI (reference sequence). Between the trimmed V and J ends, which lost 5 bases and 3 bases, there was a span of 16 bases. CDR3 bases: TGTGCCAGCAGTCGGGACGCGGGGACCTACACTGAAGCTTTCTTT. This codes for CASSRDAGTYTEAFF.

This clone appeared a few times. This chain connects TRBV6-1 to TRBJ1-5; no clear D. Germline V CDR1 and CDR2: MNHNS, SASEGT. The CDR3 runs 15 residues. The V end lost 6 bases, the J end lost 8 bases, and 20 bases lay between the germline ends. CDR3 in DNA: TGTGCCAGCAGCCACTCACCGGAGAGGGTTGAGCCCCAGCATTTT. Protein: CASSHSPERVEPQHF.

With regard to this clone: A read error may account for a junction end that differs from germline. The V gene is TRBV5-1, the J gene TRBJ2-7; 13 bases agree with TRBD2. Germline CDR1 reads SGHRS; CDR2 reads YFSETQ. The CDR3 is made up of 14 amino acids. The CDR3 nucleotides are TGCGCCAGCAGCTTGGAGGGACTAGCGGGAAGAGTTGACTTC. It yields the protein CASSLEGLAGRVDF. The entire variable domain, with the rest obtained from reference TRBV5-1 and TRBJ2-7, is as follows: KAGVTQTPRYLIKTRGQQVTLSCSPISGHRSVSWYQQTPGQGLQFLFEYFSETQRNKGNFPGRFSGRQFSNSRSEMNVSTLELGDSALYLCASSLEGLAGRVDFGPGTRLTVT.

The chain joins TRBV5-4 to TRBJ2-3, with 11 bases identical to TRBD2. V was clipped by 4 bases and J by 9 bases; unmatched bases: 19. The CDR3 has 18 amino acids. Germline CDR1 SGHNT, CDR2 YYREEE (reference sequence). In DNA, the CDR3 is TGTGCCAGCAGCACGGGACAGCTCTCTAGCGGGAGGCGTAACACGCAGTATTTT. It encodes CASSTGQLSSGRRNTQYF.

This chain connects TRBV4-1 to TRBJ2-1, with D possibly matching TRBD1 (6 bases). CDR1 and CDR2 (germline): MGHRA, YSYEKL. The CDR3 is 14 residues long. V lost 6 bases, J lost 7 bases, and 16 bases lay in between. The CDR3 DNA is TGCGCCAGCAGGGGCTTACAGGGTAGGAATGAGCAGTTCTTC. Translating it yields CASRGLQGRNEQFF.

The V and J genes are TRBV5-4 and TRBJ2-6; TRBD1 agrees at 9 bases. The CDR3 runs 18 residues. The V gene end was trimmed by 2 bases and the J gene end by 3 bases; junction bases not matched to a gene: 9. Germline V CDR1 and CDR2: SGHNT, YYREEE (reference sequence). CDR3 in DNA: TGTGCCAGCAGCTTATTGACAGGGGGAGTTGATGGGGCCAACGTCCTGACTTTC. Translation gives CASSLLTGGVDGANVLTF.

This clone was seen only once. This chain links TRBV4-2 with TRBJ1-1, with TRBD1 matching over 7 bases. The germline V gene has CDR1 LGHNA and CDR2 YNFKEQ. The CDR3 runs to 15 residues. V trimming: 1 base; J trimming: 11 bases; junction bases outside the gene matches: 13. The CDR3 loop is CASSQATRGWFSAFF. Here the CDR3 DNA reads TGTGCCAGCAGCCAAGCCACCAGGGGGTGGTTTTCGGCTTTCTTT.

This clone was observed a single time. DNA of the CDR3: TGTGCCAGCAGGAGACAGGGAGGTTCCGGGGAGCTGTTTTTT. Its protein is CASRRQGGSGELFF. J is TRBJ2-2 and V is TRBV25-1; the D gene is possibly TRBD1 (7 bases). Germline V CDR1 and CDR2: MGHDK, SYGVNS. V lost 6 bases and J 6 bases, leaving 14 bases between the germline ends. This CDR3 region has 14 residues. Full variable domain (remainder filled in from reference TRBV25-1 and TRBJ2-2): EADIYQTPRYLVIGTGKKITLECSQTMGHDKMYWYQQDPGMELHLIHYSYGVNSTEKGDLSSESTVSRIRTEHFPLTLESARPSHTSQYLCASRRQGGSGELFFGEGSRLTVL.

The CDR3 loop is CASSLGWQETQYF. The CDR3 DNA follows: TGTGCCAGCAGTTTAGGGTGGCAAGAGACCCAGTACTTC. The rearrangement uses TRBV27 and TRBJ2-5; the D is unclear. CDR1 MNHEY and CDR2 SMNVEV come from the germline V gene (reference sequence). The CDR3 has 13 amino acids. The ends were cut back, 2 bases at V and 2 bases at J, with 6 bases in the middle.

The CDR3 here is CASSLAGRQVPYEQYF. The CDR3 bases are TGTGCCAGCAGCTTAGCGGGCAGGCAAGTCCCCTACGAGCAGTACTTC. The J gene is TRBJ2-7, the V gene TRBV7-2; D not certain. Germline CDR1 is SGHTA and CDR2 is FQGNSA. V gave up 0 bases and J gave up 2 bases, with 14 bases separating them. CDR3 size: 16 residues.